This TCR beta chain was found in a study of metastatic and nonmetastatic thyroid tumors (dated by TCRdb to about 2020). General notes on the study: Repertoires were compared across peripheral blood and tumor or nodule tissue samples from malignant and benign thyroid patients. General conclusions and limits of the study: In both blood and tumor samples, TCR beta diversity was reported to be significantly higher in malignant tumors than in benign nodules.

Before undergoing thyroid surgery, none of the patients had been given any kind of treatment. Using T-cell receptor beta sequencing, the study looked back at clinical samples from patients collected from the early 2010s to the late 2010s. Details on this clone: Its antigen target is currently unknown. The sample holds no much larger clone one base away, and base qualities are not on file.

Per the germline V gene, MGHRA is the CDR1 and YSYEKL is the CDR2. Inclusive of the bounding cysteine and phenylalanine, the CDR3 is 13 residues long. Only the CDR3 region is kept as DNA, spanning 39 bases read in frame from base 1. V gives up 1 base and J gives up 9 bases, and the segment between their germline ends measures 7 bases. Library generation was performed with PCR. For sequencing, an Illumina HiSeq 4000 was employed. High-throughput sequencing was used to profile the TCR beta-chain CDR3 region of each patient. On the authors' methods: A classifier to discriminate distant-metastatic papillary thyroid cancer patients was built from CDR3 differences across clinicopathological groups. To measure repertoire diversity the researchers used the Shannon index, while the Morisita-Horn index served to gauge how similar the tumor and blood repertoires were. Using fastp trimming at Q25 and MiXCR clonotype assembly, TCRdb reanalyzed the public sequencing data and kept in-frame beta chains. TCRdb assigned the V and J calls; the authors' analysis was not used. Recorded for this sample are roughly 25,000 clones; 20% to 25% of them occurred a single time. The ten largest clones capture around 28% of the sample.

The source is a male donor with papillary thyroid cancer or a benign thyroid nodule (not recorded which). Some clones in this sample may be carry-over from other donors' samples. Sequencing was done on a sample of blood. Here the chain combines TRBV4-1 and TRBJ1-6, with no D gene named confidently. The nucleotide sequence is TGCGCCAGCAGCCAAGGTCAAGCTTCACCCCTCCACTTT. Its translation reads: CASSQGQASPLHF.